This T cell receptor beta chain was sequenced in a study of blood T cell repertoires in COVID-19 (TCRdb year 2020). For context, the study as a whole: Collaborator samples came from the United States, Italy and Spain and covered acute and convalescent phases of COVID-19. Where HLA class I and class II types were available, the types were taken from metadata supplied by the sample provider, not from assay-based typing. Subjects who had been exposed to COVID-19, were actively infected with it, or had recovered from it provided the deeply sampled blood TCRbeta repertoires that made up the dataset. Samples were obtained from the ongoing ImmuneRACE study (first 160 participants) and from about 1,300 subjects provided by 6 global collaborators. The sample metadata nearly always contained a de-identified subject ID, COVID-19 status, age in years and sex. The material from the prospective study consisted of cDNA or gDNA derived from T cells, B-cell-depleted T cells, or PBMCs. The repertoires were made available in a free public database intended to serve as a resource for research on the immune response to SARS-CoV-2. Study-level results and caveats: Clinical and demographic metadata were provided uncurated, with the amount varying by source and participant.

Points on this clone: The antigen this receptor binds is unknown. Nothing much larger sits one base from this clone, and base qualities are not available.

Each collaborating institution followed its own protocols to collect whole blood in K2EDTA tubes. For TCRbeta analysis, collaborators shipped samples as frozen whole blood, isolated PBMCs, or DNA extracted from either of those sample types. From its cysteine to its phenylalanine, the CDR3 spans 12 amino acids. Left in the record is the CDR3 DNA by itself, 36 bases read in frame from the first base. Trimming takes 0 bases from V and 9 bases from J, and the germline ends sit 6 bases apart. The germline V gene sets CDR1 to MNHNS and CDR2 to SASEGT. The immunoSEQ Assay, a bias-controlled multiplex PCR, was used to amplify TCRbeta CDR3 regions from genomic DNA. Turning to the authors' computational methods: The number of nucleated cells in each sample was estimated from the amplification of reference gene primers within the assay. To quantify the absolute abundance of each unique TCRbeta CDR3 rearrangement, sequence reads were collapsed and filtered. For each sample, productive Simpson clonality was calculated by taking the square root of Simpson's diversity index across productive rearrangements. The table was pulled from immuneACCESS by TCRdb, which kept in-frame rearrangements only. Such tables lose some clones; where checked, under half of the loss comes from unresolved V genes, and the rest has no known cause. D and trimming come from the DNA, and the V and J calls and clone size come from that table. The sample profile shows about 75,000 clones; approximately 82% of them were found once. The biggest ten clones account for about 22% of the sample.

Material for sequencing was peripheral blood. The sequence was obtained from a woman in her fifties or sixties with acute or convalescent COVID-19. The rearranged segments are TRBV6-1 and TRBJ2-1; TRBD1 is a weak D gene call, 5 bases matching. The CDR3 is CASSEARVEQFF. The bases are TGTGCCAGCAGTGAAGCCAGGGTTGAGCAGTTCTTC.